The 5 T cell receptor beta chains listed next were all sequenced from one sample in a study of cytomegalovirus exposure and HLA in healthy donors (dated by TCRdb to the late 2010s). Preparation of the library involved the immunoSEQ multiplex PCR assay. For the multiplex PCR, a mixture combining 60 forward primers for TCR Vbeta segments and 13 reverse primers for TCR Jbeta segments was used. In its TCRdb copy, this immuneACCESS table keeps in-frame sequences only and misses some clones. Where compared with another copy, unresolved V genes explain less than half of these, and the others have no known cause. For this sample there are 75,000 to 90,000 clones; over 75% appear just once. The top ten hold 13% of the sample. The specimen was PBMCs. The receptors here all came from a human donor in good health.

This clone has only a few counts. V is TRBV19 and J is TRBJ2-7, with 7 bases that match TRBD1. The CDR3 runs to 13 residues. From germline, CDR1 is LNHDA and CDR2 SQIVND (reference sequence). Losses at the gene ends were 5 bases for V and 4 bases for J; bases not matched to a gene: 5. The CDR3 DNA is TGTGCCAGTAGTCCGAGACAGGGTTACGAGCAGTACTTC. This translates into CASSPRQGYEQYF.

The chain uses TRBV5-1 and TRBJ1-6; TRBD1 is a possible D gene (6 bases). The germline V gene encodes CDR1 SGHRS and CDR2 YFSETQ. The CDR3 is 14 residues long. V was cut by 2 bases and J by 10 bases, with 13 bases left in between. In nucleotides, the CDR3 is TGCGCCAGCAGCTTCGGGGGGGCAAGGTCACCCCTCCACTTT. The encoded protein is CASSFGGARSPLHF. The whole variable domain, filled in from reference TRBV5-1 and TRBJ1-6, reads KAGVTQTPRYLIKTRGQQVTLSCSPISGHRSVSWYQQTPGQGLQFLFEYFSETQRNKGNFPGRFSGRQFSNSRSEMNVSTLELGDSALYLCASSFGGARSPLHFGNGTRLTVT.

This rearrangement joins TRBV27 to TRBJ1-2; D is undetermined. Trimming shortened V by 0 bases and J by 2 bases, and 4 bases separated the two germline ends. The CDR3 loop spans 13 amino acids. Germline CDR1 and CDR2: MNHEY and SMNVEV (reference sequence). In DNA form, the CDR3 reads TGTGCCAGCAGTTTATCCAGGAACTATGGCTACACCTTC. Its protein product is CASSLSRNYGYTF.

To note about this clone: Other DNA sequences in this specimen translate into the identical CDR3. As DNA, the CDR3 is TGTGCCAGCAGCTTATTAGGGGGCGAGCAGTACTTC. As protein: CASSLLGGEQYF. V is TRBV7-2 and J is TRBJ2-7, with a tentative D call TRBD1 (6 bases). V gave up 2 bases and J gave up 6 bases, with 8 bases separating them. Per germline, CDR1 SGHTA and CDR2 FQGNSA. The CDR3 totals 12 residues. Full variable domain (remainder filled in from reference TRBV7-2 and TRBJ2-7): GAGVSQSPSNKVTEKGKDVELRCDPISGHTALYWYRQSLGQGLEFLIYFQGNSAPDKSGLPSDRFSAERTGGSVSTLTIQRTQQEDSAVYLCASSLLGGEQYFGPGTRLTVT.

The chain carries TRBV7-8 and TRBJ1-2; possibly TRBD1 for D (6 bases). CDR1 is SGHVS, CDR2 FQNEAQ, per germline. V lost 3 bases and J lost 2, with 13 bases in between. CDR3 length: 15 amino acids. CDR3 nucleotides: TGTGCCAGCAGCTTTGAGGGACACGGCAACTATGGCTACACCTTC. Translation gives CASSFEGHGNYGYTF.